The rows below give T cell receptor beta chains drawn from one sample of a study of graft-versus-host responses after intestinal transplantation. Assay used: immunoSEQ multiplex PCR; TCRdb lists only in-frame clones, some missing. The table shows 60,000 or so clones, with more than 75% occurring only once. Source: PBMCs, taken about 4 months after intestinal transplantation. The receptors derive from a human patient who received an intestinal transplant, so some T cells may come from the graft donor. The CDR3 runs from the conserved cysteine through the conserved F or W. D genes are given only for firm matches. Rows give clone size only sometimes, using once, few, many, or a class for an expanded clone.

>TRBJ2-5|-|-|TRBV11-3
TGTGCCAGCAGCTTAGGCCAGGGACCACAAGAGACCCAGTACTTC
CASSLGQGPQETQYF
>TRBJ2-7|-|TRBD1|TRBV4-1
TGCGCCAGCAGCCCCCGGGACAGGGGAAGGGGGGAGCAGTACTTC
CASSPRDRGRGEQYF
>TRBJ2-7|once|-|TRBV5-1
TGCGCCAGCAGCTTGGCCGGGAGTAGTGGCTACGAGCAGTACTTC
CASSLAGSSGYEQYF
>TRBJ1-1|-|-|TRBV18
TGTGCCAGCTCACTTCACATCGACAGCGGGGGGACTGAAGCTTTCTTT
CASSLHIDSGGTEAFF
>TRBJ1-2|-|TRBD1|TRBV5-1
TGCGCCAGCAGCTCCACAGGGGACAACTATGGCTACACCTTC
CASSSTGDNYGYTF
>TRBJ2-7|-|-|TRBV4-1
TGCGCCAGCAGCCATAACTACGAGCAGTACTTC
CASSHNYEQYF
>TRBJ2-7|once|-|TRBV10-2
TGCGCCAGCAGTGTAGTTAGGACCCGCTACGAGCAGTACTTC
CASSVVRTRYEQYF
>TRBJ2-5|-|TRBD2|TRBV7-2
TGTGCCAGCAGCGACCGGGCGGGGGGGCAAGAGACCCAGTACTTC
CASSDRAGGQETQYF
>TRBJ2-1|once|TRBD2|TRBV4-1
TGCGCCAGCAGCTTAAGGACTAGCGGCTCCTACAATGAGCAGTTCTTC
CASSLRTSGSYNEQFF
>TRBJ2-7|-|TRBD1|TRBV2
TGTGCCAGCAGTCTACAGGGGGGCGAGCAGTACTTC
CASSLQGGEQYF
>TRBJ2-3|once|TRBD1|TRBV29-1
TGCAGCGTTGGGAGGGGACAGGGATCAGATACGCAGTATTTT
CSVGRGQGSDTQYF
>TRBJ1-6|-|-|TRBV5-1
TGCGCCAGCAGCTTGGGCGGGAGAACTCATTCACCCCTCCACTTT
CASSLGGRTHSPLHF
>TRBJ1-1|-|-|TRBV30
TGTGCCTGGAGTTACGGGGTGGCCCTTAACACTGAAGCTTTCTTT
CAWSYGVALNTEAFF
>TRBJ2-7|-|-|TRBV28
TGTGCCAGCAGATCGCTGGGTAACGAGCAGTACTTC
CASRSLGNEQYF
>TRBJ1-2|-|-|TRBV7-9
TGTGCCAGCAGCCCTATTCCTTATGGCTACACCTTC
CASSPIPYGYTF
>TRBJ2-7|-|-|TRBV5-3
TGTGCCAGAAGCCCAACTAGGAGGTCTCCCTACGAGCAGTACTTC
CARSPTRRSPYEQYF
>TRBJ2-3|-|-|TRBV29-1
TGCAGCGTTGAACCTAGCCGCTATAGCACAGATACGCAGTATTTT
CSVEPSRYSTDTQYF
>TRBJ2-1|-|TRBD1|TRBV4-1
TGCGCCAGCAGCCAGAACAGGGGACCGTCCTACAATGAGCAGTTCTTC
CASSQNRGPSYNEQFF
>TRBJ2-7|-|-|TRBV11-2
TGTGCCAGCAGCCCCATGACTGTTTACGAGCAGTACTTC
CASSPMTVYEQYF
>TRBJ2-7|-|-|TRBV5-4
TGTGCCAGCAGCTTGGGGACCTACGAGCAGTACTTC
CASSLGTYEQYF
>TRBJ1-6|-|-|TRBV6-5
TGTGCCAGCAGTTACAGGGGCCGCTCCTATAATTCACCCCTCCACTTT
CASSYRGRSYNSPLHF
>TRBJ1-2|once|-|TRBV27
TGTGCCAGCAGTTCTCCCAGCGGCGGCTACACCTTC
CASSSPSGGYTF
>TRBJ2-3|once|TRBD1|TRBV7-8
TGTGCCAGCAGCCAAATGACAGGGAAGGTAACAGATACGCAGTATTTT
CASSQMTGKVTDTQYF
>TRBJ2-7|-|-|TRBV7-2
TGTGCCAGCACCGAGGGGCTTTATAGCTCCTACGAGCAGTACTTC
CASTEGLYSSYEQYF
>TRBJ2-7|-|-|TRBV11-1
TGTGCCAGCAGCTTATGGGACAAGAGCTCCTACGAGCAGTACTTC
CASSLWDKSSYEQYF
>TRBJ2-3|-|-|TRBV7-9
TGTGCCAGCAGCTTAGAAGTCAGCACAGATACGCAGTATTTT
CASSLEVSTDTQYF
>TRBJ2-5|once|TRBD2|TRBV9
TGTGCCAGCAGCCCCTTGGGGACGGCGGGGGGGGAGACCCAGTACTTC
CASSPLGTAGGETQYF
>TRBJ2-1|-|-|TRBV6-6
TGTGCCAGCCTGGGTTCGGGCCCGGAAGGCATTGAGCAGTTCTTC
CASLGSGPEGIEQFF
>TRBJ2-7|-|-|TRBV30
TGTGCCTGGGGTACTTTACGGACAAGACATTCTTGGGAGCAGTACTTC
CAWGTLRTRHSWEQYF
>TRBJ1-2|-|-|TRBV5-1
TGCGCCAGCAGCTTGGTTCCAGGGGACTATGGCTACACCTTC
CASSLVPGDYGYTF
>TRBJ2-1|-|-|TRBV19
TGTGCCAGTAGGGTAGGGAACCAAAACAATGAGCAGTTCTTC
CASRVGNQNNEQFF